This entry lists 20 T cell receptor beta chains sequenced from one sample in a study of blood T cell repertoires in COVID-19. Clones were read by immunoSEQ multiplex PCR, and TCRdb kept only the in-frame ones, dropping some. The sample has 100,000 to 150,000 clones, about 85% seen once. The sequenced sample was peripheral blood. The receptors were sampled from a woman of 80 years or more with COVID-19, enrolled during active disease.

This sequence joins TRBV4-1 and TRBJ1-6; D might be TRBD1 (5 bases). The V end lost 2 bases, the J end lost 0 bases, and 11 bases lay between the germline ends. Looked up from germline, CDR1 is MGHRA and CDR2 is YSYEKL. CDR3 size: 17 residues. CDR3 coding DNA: TGCGCCAGCAGCCAATGGGGCAGTAACTCCTATAATTCACCCCTCCACTTT. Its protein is CASSQWGSNSYNSPLHF.

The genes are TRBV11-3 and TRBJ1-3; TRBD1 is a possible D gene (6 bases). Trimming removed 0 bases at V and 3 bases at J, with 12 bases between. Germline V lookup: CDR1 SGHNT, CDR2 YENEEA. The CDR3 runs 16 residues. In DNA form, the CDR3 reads TGTGCCAGCAGCTTAGAAGCAGGGGCCCATGGAAACACCATATATTTT. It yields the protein CASSLEAGAHGNTIYF.

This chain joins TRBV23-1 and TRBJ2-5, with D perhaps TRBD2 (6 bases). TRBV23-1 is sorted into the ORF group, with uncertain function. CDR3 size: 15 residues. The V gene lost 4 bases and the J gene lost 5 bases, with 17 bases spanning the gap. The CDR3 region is CASSPTSPLAETQYF. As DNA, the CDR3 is TGCGCCAGCAGTCCTACTAGCCCCCTTGCCGAGACCCAGTACTTC.

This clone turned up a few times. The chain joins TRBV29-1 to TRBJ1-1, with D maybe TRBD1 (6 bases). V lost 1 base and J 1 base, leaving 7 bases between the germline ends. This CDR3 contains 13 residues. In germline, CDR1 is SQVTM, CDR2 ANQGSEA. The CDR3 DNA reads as TGCAGCGTTGAAGGGGACACGAACACTGAAGCTTTCTTT. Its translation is CSVEGDTNTEAFF. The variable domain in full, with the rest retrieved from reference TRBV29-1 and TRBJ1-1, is SAVISQKPSRDICQRGTSLTIQCQVDSQVTMMFWYRQQPGQSLTLIATANQGSEATYESGFVIDKFPISRPNLTFSTLTVSNMSPEDSSIYLCSVEGDTNTEAFFGQGTRLTVV.

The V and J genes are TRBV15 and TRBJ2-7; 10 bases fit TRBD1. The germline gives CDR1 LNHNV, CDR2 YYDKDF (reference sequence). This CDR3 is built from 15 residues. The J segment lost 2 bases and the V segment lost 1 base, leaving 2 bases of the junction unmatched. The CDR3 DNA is TGTGCCACCAGCAGAGGGGACAGGGGAACCTACGAGCAGTACTTC. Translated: CATSRGDRGTYEQYF.

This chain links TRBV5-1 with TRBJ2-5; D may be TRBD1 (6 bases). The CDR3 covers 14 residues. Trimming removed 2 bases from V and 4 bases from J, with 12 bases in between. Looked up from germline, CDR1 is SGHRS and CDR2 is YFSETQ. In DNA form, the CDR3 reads TGCGCCAGCAGCTTACAGGGAACCCTAGAGACCCAGTACTTC. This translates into CASSLQGTLETQYF.

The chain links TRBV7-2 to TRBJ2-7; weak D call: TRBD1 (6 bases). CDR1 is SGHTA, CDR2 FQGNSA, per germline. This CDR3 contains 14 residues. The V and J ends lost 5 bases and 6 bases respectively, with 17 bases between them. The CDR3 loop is CASSPAGAPGEQYF. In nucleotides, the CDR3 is TGTGCCAGCAGCCCAGCAGGGGCCCCCGGCGAGCAGTACTTC.

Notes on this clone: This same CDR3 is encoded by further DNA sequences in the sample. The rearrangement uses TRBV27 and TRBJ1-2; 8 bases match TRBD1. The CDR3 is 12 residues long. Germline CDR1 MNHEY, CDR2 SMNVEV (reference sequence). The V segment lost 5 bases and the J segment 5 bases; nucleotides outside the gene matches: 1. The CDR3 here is CASSRQGYGYTF. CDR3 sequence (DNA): TGTGCCAGCAGTCGACAGGGGTATGGCTACACCTTC.

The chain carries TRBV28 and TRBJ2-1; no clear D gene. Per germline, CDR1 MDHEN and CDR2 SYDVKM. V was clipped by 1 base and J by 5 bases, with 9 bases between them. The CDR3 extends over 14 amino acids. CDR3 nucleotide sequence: TGTGCCAGCAGTTTATATTCTATCAACAATGAGCAGTTCTTC. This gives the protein CASSLYSINNEQFF.

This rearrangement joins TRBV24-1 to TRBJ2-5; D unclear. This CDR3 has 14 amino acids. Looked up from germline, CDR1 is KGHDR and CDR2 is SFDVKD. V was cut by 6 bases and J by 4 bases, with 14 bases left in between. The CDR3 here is CATSPSGPGETQYF. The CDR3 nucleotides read TGTGCCACCAGTCCGTCGGGTCCCGGAGAGACCCAGTACTTC.

CDR3: CASSIGGSSHQPQHF. The CDR3 DNA follows: TGTGCCAGTAGTATTGGGGGGAGCAGTCATCAGCCCCAGCATTTT. J is TRBJ1-5 and V is TRBV19, with D maybe TRBD1 (5 bases). This CDR3 comprises 15 residues. Trimming cost V 3 bases and J 5 bases, with 14 bases left between them. The germline V gene has CDR1 LNHDA and CDR2 SQIVND (reference sequence).

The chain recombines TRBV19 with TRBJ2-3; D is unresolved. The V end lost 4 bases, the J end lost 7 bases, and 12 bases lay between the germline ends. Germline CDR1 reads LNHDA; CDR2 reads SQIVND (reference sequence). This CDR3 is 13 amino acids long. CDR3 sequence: CASSKEFMNTQYF. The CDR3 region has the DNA TGTGCCAGTAGTAAGGAGTTCATGAATACGCAGTATTTT. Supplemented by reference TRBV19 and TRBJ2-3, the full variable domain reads DGGITQSPKYLFRKEGQNVTLSCEQNLNHDAMYWYRQDPGQGLRLIYYSQIVNDFQKGDIAEGYSVSREKKESFPLTVTSAQKNPTAFYLCASSKEFMNTQYFGPGTRLTVL.

CDR3 residues: CASSAGPLKTYQPQHF. The CDR3 DNA reads TGTGCCAGCAGCGCGGGACCCCTCAAAACTTATCAGCCCCAGCATTTT. The V and J genes are TRBV21-1 and TRBJ1-5. TRBV21-1 constitutes a pseudogene. The CDR3 covers 16 residues.

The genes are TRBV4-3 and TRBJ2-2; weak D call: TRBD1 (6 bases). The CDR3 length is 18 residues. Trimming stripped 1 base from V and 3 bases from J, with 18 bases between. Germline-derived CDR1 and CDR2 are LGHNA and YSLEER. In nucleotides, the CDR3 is TGCGCCAGCAGCCAAGGGAGTATACAGGGAAAGGACACCGGGGAGCTGTTTTTT. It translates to CASSQGSIQGKDTGELFF.

The CDR3 here is CASSLGSIGTEAFF. The CDR3 DNA is TGTGCCAGCAGCTTAGGCAGCATCGGGACTGAAGCTTTCTTT. This chain joins TRBV7-2 and TRBJ1-1; D uncertain. The CDR3 is made up of 14 amino acids. Trimming took 1 base from V and 5 from J, leaving 11 bases between them. Germline CDR1 SGHTA, CDR2 FQGNSA.

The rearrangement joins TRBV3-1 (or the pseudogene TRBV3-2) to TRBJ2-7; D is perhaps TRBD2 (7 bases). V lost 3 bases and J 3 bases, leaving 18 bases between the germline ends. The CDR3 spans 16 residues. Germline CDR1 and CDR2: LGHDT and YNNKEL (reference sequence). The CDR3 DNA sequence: TGTGCCAGCAGCCACGGGGGGTTCTTACAGGGCTACGAGCAGTACTTC. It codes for CASSHGGFLQGYEQYF.

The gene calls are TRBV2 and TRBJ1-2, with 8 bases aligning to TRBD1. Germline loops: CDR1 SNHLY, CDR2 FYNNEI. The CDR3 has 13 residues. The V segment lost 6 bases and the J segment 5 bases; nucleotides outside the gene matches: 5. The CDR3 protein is CASSGQGDYGYTF. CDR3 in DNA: TGTGCCAGCAGCGGACAGGGCGATTATGGCTACACCTTC.

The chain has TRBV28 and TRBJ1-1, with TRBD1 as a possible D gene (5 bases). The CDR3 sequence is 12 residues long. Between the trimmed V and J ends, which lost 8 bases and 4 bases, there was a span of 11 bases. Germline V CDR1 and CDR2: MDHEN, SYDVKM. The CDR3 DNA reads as TGTGCCAGCGGCCTCAGGGTCACTGAAGCTTTCTTT. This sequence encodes CASGLRVTEAFF.

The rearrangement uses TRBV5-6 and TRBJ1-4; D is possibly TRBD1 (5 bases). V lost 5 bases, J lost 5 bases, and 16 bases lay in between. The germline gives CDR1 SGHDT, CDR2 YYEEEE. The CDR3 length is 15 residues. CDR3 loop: CASRSQGGGNEKLFF. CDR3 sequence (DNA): TGTGCCAGCAGGTCCCAGGGTGGTGGAAATGAAAAACTGTTTTTT.

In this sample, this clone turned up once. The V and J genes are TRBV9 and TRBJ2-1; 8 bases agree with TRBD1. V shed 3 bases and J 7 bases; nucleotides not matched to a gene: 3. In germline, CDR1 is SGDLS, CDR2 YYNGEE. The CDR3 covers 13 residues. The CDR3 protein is CASSGQGANEQFF. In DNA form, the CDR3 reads TGTGCCAGCAGCGGGCAGGGGGCGAATGAGCAGTTCTTC.